The T cell receptor (beta chain) described here comes from a study of blood T cell repertoires in COVID-19 (TCRdb year 2020). Turning to the overall study: Collaborator samples came from the United States, Italy and Spain and covered acute and convalescent phases of COVID-19. The material from the prospective study consisted of cDNA or gDNA derived from T cells, B-cell-depleted T cells, or PBMCs. Deeply sampled blood TCRbeta repertoires from subjects exposed to, actively infected with, or recovered from COVID-19 were included in the dataset. A freely available public database, intended as a resource for researchers studying the immune response to SARS-CoV-2, is where the repertoires were released. Samples were obtained from the ongoing ImmuneRACE study (first 160 participants) and from over 1,000 subjects provided by 6 global collaborators. Sample metadata almost always included a de-identified subject ID, COVID-19 status, age in years and sex. Where available, HLA class I and class II types were obtained from metadata supplied by the sample provider rather than from assay-based typing.

Summary of the overall study and its limitations: Clinical and demographic metadata were provided uncurated, with the amount varying by source and participant.

As concerns this clone: Its antigen is still unknown. Qualities for individual bases were not recorded, and no much larger clone is one base off.

The germline V gene provides CDR1 LGHNT and CDR2 FRNRAP. The CDR3 numbers 14 residues from cysteine through phenylalanine. The CDR3 DNA has 42 bases and is translated from base 1. V and J lose 0 bases and 8 bases, and a span of 11 bases separates them. TCRbeta CDR3 regions were amplified from genomic DNA using the immunoSEQ Assay, a bias-controlled multiplex PCR. The published analysis was carried out like this. Nucleated cell counts per sample were estimated from amplification of reference gene primers within the assay. Sequence reads were collapsed and filtered to measure the absolute abundance of every unique TCRbeta CDR3 rearrangement. For each sample, productive Simpson clonality was calculated as the square root of Simpson's diversity index across productive rearrangements. Here the immuneACCESS table is served through TCRdb, limited to in-frame sequences with V and J called. Missing clones are a known gap in these copies; in checked studies unresolved V genes cover under half, and the rest lacks a known reason. V and J calls and clone size come straight from that table; D and trimming were deduced from the DNA. The sample table contains fewer than 300,000 clones; only one count was recorded for approximately 82% of them. Together, the top ten hold 3.1% of the sample.

Collaborating institutions collected whole blood in K2EDTA tubes following their own protocols. For TCRbeta analysis, collaborators shipped samples in one of three forms: frozen whole blood, isolated PBMCs, or DNA extracted from either of those sample types. The clonotype was recovered from a woman between 18 and 29 years old with acute or convalescent COVID-19. Sequencing was performed on peripheral blood. Here the chain combines TRBV12-5 and TRBJ2-1; confidence is insufficient to name the D gene. This receptor carries the CDR3 CASGLVSSIDEQFF. Read as DNA, the sequence is TGTGCTAGTGGTTTGGTATCTAGTATCGATGAGCAGTTCTTC.